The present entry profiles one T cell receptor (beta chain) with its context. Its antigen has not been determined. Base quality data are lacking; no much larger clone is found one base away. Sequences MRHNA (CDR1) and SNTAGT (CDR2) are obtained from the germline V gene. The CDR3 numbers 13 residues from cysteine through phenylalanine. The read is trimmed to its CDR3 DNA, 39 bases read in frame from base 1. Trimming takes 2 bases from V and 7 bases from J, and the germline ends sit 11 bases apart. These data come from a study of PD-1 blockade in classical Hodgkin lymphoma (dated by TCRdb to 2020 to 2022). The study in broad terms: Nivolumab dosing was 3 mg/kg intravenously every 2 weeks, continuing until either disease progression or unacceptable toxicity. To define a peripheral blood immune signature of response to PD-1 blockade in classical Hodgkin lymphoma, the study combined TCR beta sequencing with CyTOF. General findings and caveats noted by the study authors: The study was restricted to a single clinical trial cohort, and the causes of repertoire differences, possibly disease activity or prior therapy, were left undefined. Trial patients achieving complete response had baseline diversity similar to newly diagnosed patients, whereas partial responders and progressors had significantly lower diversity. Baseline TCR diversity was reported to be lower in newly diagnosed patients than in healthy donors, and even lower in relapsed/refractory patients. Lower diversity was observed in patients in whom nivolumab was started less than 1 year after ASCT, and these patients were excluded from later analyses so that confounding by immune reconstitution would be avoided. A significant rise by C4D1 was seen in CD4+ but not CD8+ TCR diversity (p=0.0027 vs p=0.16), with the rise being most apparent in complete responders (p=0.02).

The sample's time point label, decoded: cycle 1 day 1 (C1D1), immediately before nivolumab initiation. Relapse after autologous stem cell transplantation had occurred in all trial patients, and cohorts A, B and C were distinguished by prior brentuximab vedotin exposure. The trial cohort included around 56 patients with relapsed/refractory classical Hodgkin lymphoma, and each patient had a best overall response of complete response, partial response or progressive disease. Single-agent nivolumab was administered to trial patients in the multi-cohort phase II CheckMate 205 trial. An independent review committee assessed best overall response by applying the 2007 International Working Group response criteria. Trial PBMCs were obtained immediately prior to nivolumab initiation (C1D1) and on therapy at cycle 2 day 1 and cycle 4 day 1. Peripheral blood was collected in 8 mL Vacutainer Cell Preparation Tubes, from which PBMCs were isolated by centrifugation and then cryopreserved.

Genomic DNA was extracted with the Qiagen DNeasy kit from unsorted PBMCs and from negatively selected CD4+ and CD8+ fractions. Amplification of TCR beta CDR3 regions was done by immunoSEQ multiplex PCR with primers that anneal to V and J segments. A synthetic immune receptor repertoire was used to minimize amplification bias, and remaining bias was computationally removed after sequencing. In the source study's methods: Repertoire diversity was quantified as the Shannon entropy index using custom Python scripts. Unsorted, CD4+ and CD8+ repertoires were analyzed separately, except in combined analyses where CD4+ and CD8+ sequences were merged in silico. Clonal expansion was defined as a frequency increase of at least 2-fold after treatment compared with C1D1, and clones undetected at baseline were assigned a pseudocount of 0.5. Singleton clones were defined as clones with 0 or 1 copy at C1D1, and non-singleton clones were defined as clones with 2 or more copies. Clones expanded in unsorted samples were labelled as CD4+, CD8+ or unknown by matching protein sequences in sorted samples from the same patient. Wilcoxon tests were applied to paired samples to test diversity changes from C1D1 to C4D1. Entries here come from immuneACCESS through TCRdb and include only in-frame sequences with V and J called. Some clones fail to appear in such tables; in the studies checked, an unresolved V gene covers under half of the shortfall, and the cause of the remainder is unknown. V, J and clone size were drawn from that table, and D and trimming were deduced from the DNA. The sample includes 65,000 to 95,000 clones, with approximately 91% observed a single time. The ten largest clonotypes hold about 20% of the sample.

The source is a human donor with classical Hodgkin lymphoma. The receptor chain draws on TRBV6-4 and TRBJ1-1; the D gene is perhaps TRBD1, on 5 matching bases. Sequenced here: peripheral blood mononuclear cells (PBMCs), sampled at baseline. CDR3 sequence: CASSDPGTLEAFF. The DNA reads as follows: TGTGCCAGCAGTGACCCGGGGACTCTTGAAGCTTTCTTT.